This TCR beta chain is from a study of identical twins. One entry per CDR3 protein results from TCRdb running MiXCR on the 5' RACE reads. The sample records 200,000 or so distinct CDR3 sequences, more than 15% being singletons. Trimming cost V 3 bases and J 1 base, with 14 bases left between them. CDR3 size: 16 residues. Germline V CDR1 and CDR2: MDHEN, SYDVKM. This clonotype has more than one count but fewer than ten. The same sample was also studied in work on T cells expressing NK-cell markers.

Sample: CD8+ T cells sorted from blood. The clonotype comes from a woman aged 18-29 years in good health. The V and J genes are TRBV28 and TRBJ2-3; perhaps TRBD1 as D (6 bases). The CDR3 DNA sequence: TGTGCCAGCAGTTTGGGGGCCGGTCCACGCACAGATACGCAGTATTTT. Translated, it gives CASSLGAGPRTDTQYF.